One and the same sample provided the 11 T cell receptor beta chains below, sequenced in a study of blood T cells in healthy people across ages. Combining a sample-barcoded 5' primer with a J-beta primer mix, a second PCR ran for roughly 7 to 12 cycles. TCRdb recomputed calls from the 5' RACE reads with MiXCR, one row per CDR3 protein. The table records 550,000 to 750,000 distinct CDR3 sequences, roughly 20% of them present only once. The sample comprised blood. All receptors come from a man in his 70s in good health.

This clonotype appeared many times. This chain joins TRBV2 and TRBJ2-5; 8 positions match TRBD1. Germline values: CDR1 SNHLY, CDR2 FYNNEI. Trimming cost V 3 bases and J 5 bases; bases outside gene matches: 11. CDR3 size: 16 residues. The CDR3 is CASSDLQGVPAETQYF. DNA for the CDR3: TGTGCCAGCAGTGATTTACAGGGGGTCCCGGCCGAGACCCAGTACTTC. The variable domain in full, completed from reference TRBV2 and TRBJ2-5, reads EPEVTQTPSHQVTQMGQEVILRCVPISNHLYFYWYRQILGQKVEFLVSFYNNEISEKSEIFDDQFSVERPDGSNFTLKIRSTKLEDSAMYFCASSDLQGVPAETQYFGPGTRLLVL.

This clonotype turned up a few times. The rearrangement links TRBV11-2 to TRBJ2-1; TRBD2 agrees at 16 bases. Unmatched junction bases numbered 7, after V lost 4 bases and J lost 1 base. CDR3 size: 19 residues. Germline values: CDR1 SGHAT, CDR2 FQNNGV. The CDR3 region has the DNA TGTGCCAGCAGCTCGGGACTAGCGGGAGGGTTAGGTTCCTACAATGAGCAGTTCTTC. Its translation: CASSSGLAGGLGSYNEQFF.

This clonotype was counted only a few times. The chain carries TRBV5-1 and TRBJ1-1; D is unclear. Trimming took off 6 bases at V and 0 bases at J, with 9 bases between the two ends. CDR1 and CDR2 (germline): SGHRS, YFSETQ. The CDR3 contains 13 residues. The CDR3 here is CASKDVMNTEAFF. The CDR3 DNA reads as TGCGCCAGCAAGGACGTTATGAACACTGAAGCTTTCTTT.

This chain joins TRBV28 and TRBJ2-5; the D call may be TRBD1 or TRBD2 (5 bases each). The J call is uncertain, as TRBJ2-7 better fits the DNA end. In germline, CDR1 is MDHEN, CDR2 SYDVKM. The CDR3 loop spans 12 amino acids. In nucleotides, the CDR3 is TGTGCCAGCCATGGGACGTTCTACGAGCAGTACTTC. It specifies CASHGTFYEQYF.

This clonotype was seen a handful of times. J is TRBJ2-5 and V is TRBV20-1; D uncertain. Trimming pared 2 bases from V and 5 bases from J, leaving 12 bases between. Looked up from germline, CDR1 is DFQATT and CDR2 is SNEGSKA (reference sequence). This CDR3 region has 13 residues. The CDR3 DNA sequence: TGCAGTGCTAGATTGGGGATTCGGGAGACCCAGTACTTC. This gives the protein CSARLGIRETQYF.

This clonotype was detected only a few times. The genes are TRBV11-2 and TRBJ2-5, with TRBD2 as a possible D gene (6 bases). Trimming cost V 2 bases and J 1 base, with 11 bases left between them. Germline lookup yields CDR1 SGHAT and CDR2 FQNNGV. This CDR3 region has 15 residues. The CDR3 DNA reads TGTGCCAGCAGCTTAAGGCTAGCGAGCCAAGAGACCCAGTACTTC. Amino acids: CASSLRLASQETQYF.

This clonotype was seen at least ten times. The rearrangement uses TRBV3-1 and TRBJ1-1; the D gene is possibly TRBD1 (6 bases). Germline CDR1 LGHDT, CDR2 YNNKEL (reference sequence). Between the trimmed V and J ends, which lost 0 bases and 8 bases, there was a span of 10 bases. The CDR3 loop spans 13 amino acids. CDR3 sequence: CASSQDQGSEAFF. CDR3 sequence (DNA): TGTGCCAGCAGCCAAGATCAGGGGTCCGAAGCTTTCTTT.

This clonotype was counted only a few times. The genes are TRBV4-1 and TRBJ1-5; no reliable D call. The CDR3 runs 15 residues. Trimming left V 1 base short and J 3 bases short, with 10 bases between. CDR1 is MGHRA and CDR2 is YSYEKL in the germline V gene. The CDR3 protein is CASSQGSQLNQPQHF. The CDR3 DNA reads as TGCGCCAGCAGCCAAGGTTCGCAGCTCAATCAGCCCCAGCATTTT.

V gene TRBV18 combines with J gene TRBJ2-5, with 9 bases identical to TRBD1. Germline-derived CDR1 and CDR2 are KGHSH and LQKENI. Trimming cost V 2 bases and J 4 bases; bases outside gene matches: 8. The CDR3 extends over 16 amino acids. The CDR3 DNA follows: TGTGCCAGCTCACCATCCACAGGGGGCGAGGGAGAGACCCAGTACTTC. Protein: CASSPSTGGEGETQYF.

The CDR3 spells CASSFTGGESYGYTF. As DNA, the CDR3 is TGCGCCAGCAGCTTCACAGGGGGGGAAAGCTATGGCTACACCTTC. The genes are TRBV5-1 and TRBJ1-2; TRBD1 aligns across 8 bases. The CDR3 extends over 15 amino acids. The trim removed 2 bases at V and 4 bases at J, leaving 7 bases unmatched. Germline V lookup: CDR1 SGHRS, CDR2 YFSETQ.

DNA of the CDR3: TGTGCCAGCAGTACGGGGACATTCTCTGGAAACACCATATATTTT. This gives the protein CASSTGTFSGNTIYF. The chain joins TRBV6-5 to TRBJ1-3, with D possibly matching TRBD1 (6 bases). V was trimmed by 5 bases and J by 0 bases, leaving 11 bases between them. Germline values: CDR1 MNHEY, CDR2 SVGAGI. CDR3 size: 15 residues.